The clone carrying this T cell receptor (beta chain) has ten or more counts. This entry comes from a study of metastatic and nonmetastatic thyroid tumors. Treatment of any kind had been given to no patient before thyroid surgery. MiXCR re-clonotyped the PCR reads for TCRdb. The sample includes approximately 20,000 clones, roughly 15% of them seen just once. There are 14 residues in the CDR3. The V gene end was trimmed by 5 bases and the J gene end by 3 bases; junction bases not matched to a gene: 5. Germline CDR1 reads SGHTA; CDR2 reads FQGNSA. What was sequenced was tumor tissue. V and J are TRBV7-2 and TRBJ1-1; 8 bases fit TRBD1. This TCR was sampled from a female donor with papillary thyroid cancer or a benign thyroid nodule (not recorded which). Some clones in this sample may be carry-over from other donors' samples. The CDR3 nucleotides read TGTGCCAGCAGCACGGACAGGGAGGACACTGAAGCTTTCTTT. It translates to CASSTDREDTEAFF.